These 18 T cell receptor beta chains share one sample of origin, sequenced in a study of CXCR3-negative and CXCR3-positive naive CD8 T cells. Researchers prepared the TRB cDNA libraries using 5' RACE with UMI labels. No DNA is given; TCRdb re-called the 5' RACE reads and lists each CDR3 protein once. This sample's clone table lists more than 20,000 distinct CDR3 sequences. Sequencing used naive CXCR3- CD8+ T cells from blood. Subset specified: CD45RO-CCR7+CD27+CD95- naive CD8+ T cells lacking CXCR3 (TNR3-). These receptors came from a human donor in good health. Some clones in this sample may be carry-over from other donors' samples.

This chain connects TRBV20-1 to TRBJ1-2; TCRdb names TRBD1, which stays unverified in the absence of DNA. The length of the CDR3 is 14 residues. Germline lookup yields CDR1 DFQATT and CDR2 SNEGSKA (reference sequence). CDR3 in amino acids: CSARYRGGYYGYTF.

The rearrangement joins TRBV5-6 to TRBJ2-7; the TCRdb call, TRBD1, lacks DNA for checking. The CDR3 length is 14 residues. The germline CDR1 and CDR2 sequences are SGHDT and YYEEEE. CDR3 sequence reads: CASSFGTGPHEQYF. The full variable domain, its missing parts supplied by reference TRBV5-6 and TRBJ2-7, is DAGVTQSPTHLIKTRGQQVTLRCSPKSGHDTVSWYQQALGQGPQFIFQYYEEEERQRGNFPDRFSGHQFPNYSSELNVNALLLGDSALYLCASSFGTGPHEQYFGPGTRLTVT.

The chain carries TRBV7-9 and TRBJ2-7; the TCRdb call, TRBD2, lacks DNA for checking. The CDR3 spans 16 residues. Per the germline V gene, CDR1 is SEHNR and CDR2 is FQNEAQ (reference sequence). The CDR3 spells CASSLVRDSGNYEQYF.

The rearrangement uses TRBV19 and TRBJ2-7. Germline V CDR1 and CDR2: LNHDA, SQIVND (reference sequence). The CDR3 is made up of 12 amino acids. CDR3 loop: CASSSHKDEQYF.

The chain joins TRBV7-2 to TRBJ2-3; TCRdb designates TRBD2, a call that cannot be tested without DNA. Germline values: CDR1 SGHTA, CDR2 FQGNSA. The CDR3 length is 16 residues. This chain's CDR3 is CASSLSLAGYTDTQYF.

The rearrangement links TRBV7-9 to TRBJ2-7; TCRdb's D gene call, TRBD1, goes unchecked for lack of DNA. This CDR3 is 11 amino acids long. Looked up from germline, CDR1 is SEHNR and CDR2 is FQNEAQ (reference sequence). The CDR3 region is CASTQGFEQYF.

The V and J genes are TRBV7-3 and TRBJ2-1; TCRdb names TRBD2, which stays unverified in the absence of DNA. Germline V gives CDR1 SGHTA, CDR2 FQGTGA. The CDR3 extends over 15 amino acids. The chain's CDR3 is CASSFITSGYNEQFF.

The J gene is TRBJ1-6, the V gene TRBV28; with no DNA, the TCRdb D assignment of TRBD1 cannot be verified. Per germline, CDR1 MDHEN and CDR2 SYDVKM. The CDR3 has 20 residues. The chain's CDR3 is CASSFPRVRYQSSYNSPLHF.

The CDR3 spells CASSQDHRWVYTEAFF. The rearrangement uses TRBV4-3 and TRBJ1-1. This CDR3 contains 16 residues. The V gene's germline CDR1 is LGHNA and CDR2 YSLEER.

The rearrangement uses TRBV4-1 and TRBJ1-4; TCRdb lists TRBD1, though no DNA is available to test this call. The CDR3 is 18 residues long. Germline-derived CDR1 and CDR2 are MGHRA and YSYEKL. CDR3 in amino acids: CASSQEGVQDREKEKLFF.

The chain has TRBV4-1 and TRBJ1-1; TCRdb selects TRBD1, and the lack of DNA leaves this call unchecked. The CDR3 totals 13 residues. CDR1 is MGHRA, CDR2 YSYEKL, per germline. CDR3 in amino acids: CASSRTGAVEASF.

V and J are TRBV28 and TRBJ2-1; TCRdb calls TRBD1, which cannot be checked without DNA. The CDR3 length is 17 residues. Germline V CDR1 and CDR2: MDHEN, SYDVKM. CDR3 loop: CASSSVDRVETYNEQFF.

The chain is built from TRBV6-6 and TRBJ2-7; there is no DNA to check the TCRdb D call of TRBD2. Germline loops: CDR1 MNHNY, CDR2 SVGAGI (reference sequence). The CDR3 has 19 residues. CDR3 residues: CASSYSGSYGEFSSYEQYF.

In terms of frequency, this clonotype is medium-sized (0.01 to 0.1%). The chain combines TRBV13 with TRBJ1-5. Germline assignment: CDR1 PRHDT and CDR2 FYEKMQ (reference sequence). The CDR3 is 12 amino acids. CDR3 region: CASSPSNQPQHF.

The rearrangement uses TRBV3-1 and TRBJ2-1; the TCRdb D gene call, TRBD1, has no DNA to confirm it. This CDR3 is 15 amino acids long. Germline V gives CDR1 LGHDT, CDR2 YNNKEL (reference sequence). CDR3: CASSNRGSSYNEQFF.

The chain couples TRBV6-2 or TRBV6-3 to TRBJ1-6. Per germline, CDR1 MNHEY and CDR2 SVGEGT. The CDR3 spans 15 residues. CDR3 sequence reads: CASSYSDGRNSPLHF.

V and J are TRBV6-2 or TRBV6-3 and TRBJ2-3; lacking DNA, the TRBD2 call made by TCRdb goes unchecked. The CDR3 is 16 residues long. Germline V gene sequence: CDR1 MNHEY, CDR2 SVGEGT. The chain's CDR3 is CASIQGTRGNTDTQYF.

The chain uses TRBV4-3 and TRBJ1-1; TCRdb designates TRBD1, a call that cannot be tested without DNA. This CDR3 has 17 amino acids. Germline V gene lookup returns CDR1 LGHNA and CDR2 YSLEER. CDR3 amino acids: CASSQDGGTGVFAEAFF.